This T cell receptor (beta chain) originates from a study of metastatic and nonmetastatic thyroid tumors. Study in general: Across peripheral blood and tumor or nodule tissue samples taken from malignant and benign thyroid patients, the repertoires were compared with one another. Notes on the study in general: Relative to benign nodules, malignant thyroid tumors were reportedly characterized by significantly elevated TCR beta diversity in blood and tumor.

As originally analysed: The distant-metastasis classifier for papillary thyroid cancer was built from CDR3 differences across clinicopathological groups. TCRdb re-analyzed the PCR reads through MiXCR. The V and J calls here are based on TCRdb, not the publication. The table lists around 15,000 clones, just under 30% of them singletons, with roughly 3.8% in the top ten. Every patient underwent thyroid surgery untreated. Notes on this clone: The antigen is undetermined.

V lost 6 bases to trimming and J lost 0 bases; unmatched junction nucleotides: 8. CDR3 size: 15 residues. The chain recombines TRBV7-1 with TRBJ2-7; 7 bases match TRBD1. TRBV7-1 is given ORF status, its function remaining uncertain. The receptor was isolated from a female donor with papillary thyroid cancer or a benign thyroid nodule (not recorded which). Some clones in this sample may be carry-over from other donors' samples. Sequences were obtained from blood. This CDR3 is CASSPLDRDSYEQYF. Here the CDR3 DNA reads TGTGCCAGCAGTCCTCTCGACAGGGACTCCTACGAGCAGTACTTC.